This T cell receptor beta chain comes out of a study of blood T cell repertoires in COVID-19. Assay used: immunoSEQ multiplex PCR; TCRdb lists only in-frame clones, some missing. The sample records about 200,000 clones, approximately 80% being singletons. The CDR3 sequence is 14 residues long. CDR1 SQVTM and CDR2 ANQGSEA come from the germline V gene. Trimming at V came to 5 bases and at J to 3 bases, leaving 9 bases not matched to a gene. This clone showed up just a few times. Sample: peripheral blood. The chain carries TRBV29-1 and TRBJ1-1; 7 bases align to TRBD1. This clonotype was obtained from a human donor in a cohort sampled during active COVID-19. The DNA for the CDR3 is TGCAGCGTTCCACGACAGGGCAGGTACACTGAAGCTTTCTTT. This encodes CSVPRQGRYTEAFF.